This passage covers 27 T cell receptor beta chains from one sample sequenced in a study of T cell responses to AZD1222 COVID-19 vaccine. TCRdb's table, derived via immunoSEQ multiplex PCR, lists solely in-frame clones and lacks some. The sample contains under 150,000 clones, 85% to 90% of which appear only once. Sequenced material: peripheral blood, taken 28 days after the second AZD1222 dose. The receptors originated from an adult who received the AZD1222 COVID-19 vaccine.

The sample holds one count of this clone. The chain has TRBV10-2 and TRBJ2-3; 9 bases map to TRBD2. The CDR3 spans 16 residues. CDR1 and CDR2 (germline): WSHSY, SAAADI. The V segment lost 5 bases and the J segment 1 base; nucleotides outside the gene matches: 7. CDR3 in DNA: TGCGCCAGCAGTTCCCATAGCGGGGGAGGCACAGATACGCAGTATTTT. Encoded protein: CASSSHSGGGTDTQYF.

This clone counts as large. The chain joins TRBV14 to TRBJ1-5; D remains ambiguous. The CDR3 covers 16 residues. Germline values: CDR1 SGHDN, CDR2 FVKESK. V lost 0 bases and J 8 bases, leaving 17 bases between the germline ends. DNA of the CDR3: TGTGCCAGCAGCCAAGAGGGGTCTCAGTCATCAGAGCCCCAGCATTTT. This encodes CASSQEGSQSSEPQHF.

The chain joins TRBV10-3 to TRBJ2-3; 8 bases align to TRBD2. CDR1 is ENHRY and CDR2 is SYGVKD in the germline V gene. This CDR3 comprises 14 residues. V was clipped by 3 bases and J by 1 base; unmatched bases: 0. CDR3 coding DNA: TGTGCCATCAGTGACGGGGGGGGCACAGATACGCAGTATTTT. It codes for CAISDGGGTDTQYF.

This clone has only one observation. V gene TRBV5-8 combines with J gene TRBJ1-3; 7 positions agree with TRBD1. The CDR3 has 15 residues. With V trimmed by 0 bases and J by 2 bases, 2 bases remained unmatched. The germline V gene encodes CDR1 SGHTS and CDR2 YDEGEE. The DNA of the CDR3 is TGTGCCAGCAGCTTGGGACAGGGCGCTGGAAACACCATATATTTT. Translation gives CASSLGQGAGNTIYF.

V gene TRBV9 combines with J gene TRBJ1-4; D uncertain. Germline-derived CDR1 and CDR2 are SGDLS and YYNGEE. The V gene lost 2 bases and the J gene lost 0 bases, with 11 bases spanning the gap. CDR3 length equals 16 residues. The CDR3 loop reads CASSVGMAPTNEKLFF. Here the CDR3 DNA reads TGTGCCAGCAGCGTCGGTATGGCACCAACTAATGAAAAACTGTTTTTT.

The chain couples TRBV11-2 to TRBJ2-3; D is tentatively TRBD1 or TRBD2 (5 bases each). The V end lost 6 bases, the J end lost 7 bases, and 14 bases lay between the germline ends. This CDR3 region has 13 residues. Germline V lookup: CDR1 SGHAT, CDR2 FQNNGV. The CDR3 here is CASRFRGENTQYF. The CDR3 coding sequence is TGTGCCAGCAGATTCCGAGGGGAGAATACGCAGTATTTT.

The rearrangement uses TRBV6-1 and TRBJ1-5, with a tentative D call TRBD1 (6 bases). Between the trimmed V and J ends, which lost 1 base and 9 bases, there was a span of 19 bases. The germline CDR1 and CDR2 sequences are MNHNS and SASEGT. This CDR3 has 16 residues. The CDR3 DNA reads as TGTGCCAGCAGTGAAGTAGGAAAAACAGGGCCGGGGCCCCAGCATTTT. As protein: CASSEVGKTGPGPQHF.

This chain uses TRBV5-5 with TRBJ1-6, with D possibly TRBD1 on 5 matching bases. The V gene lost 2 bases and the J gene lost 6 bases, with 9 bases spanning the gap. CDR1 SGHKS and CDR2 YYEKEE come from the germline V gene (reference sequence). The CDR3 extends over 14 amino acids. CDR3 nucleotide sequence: TGTGCCAGCAGCTTTGGGGGGAGTAATTCACCCCTCCACTTT. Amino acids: CASSFGGSNSPLHF.

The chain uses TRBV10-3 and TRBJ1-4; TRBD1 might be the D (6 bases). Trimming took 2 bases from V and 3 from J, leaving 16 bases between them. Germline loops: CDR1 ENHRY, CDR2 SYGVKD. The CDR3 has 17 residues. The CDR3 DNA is TGTGCCATCAGTGAGAGGCGAGGGAGGGGGGCTAATGAAAAACTGTTTTTT. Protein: CAISERRGRGANEKLFF.

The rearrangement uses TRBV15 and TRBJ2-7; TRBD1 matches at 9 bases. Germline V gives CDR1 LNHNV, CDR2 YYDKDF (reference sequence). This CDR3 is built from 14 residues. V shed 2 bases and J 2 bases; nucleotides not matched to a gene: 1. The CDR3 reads CATSRWDRAYEQYV. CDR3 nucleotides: TGTGCCACCAGCAGATGGGACAGGGCCTACGAGCAGTACGTC.

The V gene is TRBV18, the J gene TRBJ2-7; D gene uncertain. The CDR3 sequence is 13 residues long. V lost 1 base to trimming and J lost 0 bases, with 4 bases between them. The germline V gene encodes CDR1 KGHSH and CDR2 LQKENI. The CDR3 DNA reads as TGTGCCAGCTCACCACTGAGCTCCTACGAGCAGTACGTC. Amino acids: CASSPLSSYEQYV.

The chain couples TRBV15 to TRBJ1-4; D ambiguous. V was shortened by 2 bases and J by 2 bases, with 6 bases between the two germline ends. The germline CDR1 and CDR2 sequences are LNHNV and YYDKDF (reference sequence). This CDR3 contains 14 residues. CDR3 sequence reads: CATSRRGTNEKLFF. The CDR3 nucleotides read TGTGCCACCAGCAGACGAGGGACTAATGAAAAACTGTTTTTT.

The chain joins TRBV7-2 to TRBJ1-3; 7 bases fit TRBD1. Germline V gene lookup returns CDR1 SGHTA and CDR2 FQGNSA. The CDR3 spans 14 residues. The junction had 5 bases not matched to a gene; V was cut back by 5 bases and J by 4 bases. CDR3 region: CASSLSGGGNTIYF. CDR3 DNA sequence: TGTGCCAGCAGCCTCTCAGGGGGAGGAAACACCATATATTTT.

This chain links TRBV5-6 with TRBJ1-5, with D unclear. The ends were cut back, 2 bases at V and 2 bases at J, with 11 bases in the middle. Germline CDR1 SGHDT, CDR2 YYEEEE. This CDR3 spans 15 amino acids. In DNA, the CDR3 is TGTGCCAGCAGCTTTAGACTCACAGGCAATCAGCCCCAGCATTTT. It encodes CASSFRLTGNQPQHF.

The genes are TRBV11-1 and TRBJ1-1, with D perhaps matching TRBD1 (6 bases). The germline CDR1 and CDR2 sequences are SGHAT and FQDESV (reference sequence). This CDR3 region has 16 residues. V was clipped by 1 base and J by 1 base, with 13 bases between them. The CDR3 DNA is TGTGCCAGCAGCTTAGGGCTGGGGGCCCCGAACACTGAAGCTTTCTTT. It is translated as CASSLGLGAPNTEAFF.

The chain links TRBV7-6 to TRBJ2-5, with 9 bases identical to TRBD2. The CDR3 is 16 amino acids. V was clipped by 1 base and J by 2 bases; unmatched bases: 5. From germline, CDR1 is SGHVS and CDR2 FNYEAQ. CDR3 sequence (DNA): TGTGCCAGCAGCTTAGGGGGACTAGCTCAGCAAGAGACCCAGTACTTC. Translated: CASSLGGLAQQETQYF.

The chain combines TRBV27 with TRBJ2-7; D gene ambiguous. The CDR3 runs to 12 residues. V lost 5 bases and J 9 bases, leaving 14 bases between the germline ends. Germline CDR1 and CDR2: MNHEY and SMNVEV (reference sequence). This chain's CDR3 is CASSATTTGQYF. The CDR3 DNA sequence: TGTGCCAGCAGTGCGACGACCACCGGGCAGTACTTC.

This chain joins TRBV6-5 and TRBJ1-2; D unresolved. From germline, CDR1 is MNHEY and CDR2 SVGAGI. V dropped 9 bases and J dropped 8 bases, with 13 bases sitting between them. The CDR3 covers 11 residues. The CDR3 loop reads CASQSERGYTF. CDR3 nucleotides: TGTGCCAGTCAAAGTGAACGGGGCTACACCTTC.

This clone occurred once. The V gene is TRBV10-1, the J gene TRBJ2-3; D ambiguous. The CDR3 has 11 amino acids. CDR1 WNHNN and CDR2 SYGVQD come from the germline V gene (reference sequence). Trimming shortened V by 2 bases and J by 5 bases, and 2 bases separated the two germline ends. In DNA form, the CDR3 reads TGCGCCAGCAGTGAGCAAGATACGCAGTATTTT. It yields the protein CASSEQDTQYF.

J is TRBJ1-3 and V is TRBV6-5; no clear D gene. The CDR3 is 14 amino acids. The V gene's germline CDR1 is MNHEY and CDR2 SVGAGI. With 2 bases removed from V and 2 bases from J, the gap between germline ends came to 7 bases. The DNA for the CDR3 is TGTGCCAGCAGTTACATTAGGACTGGAAACACCATATATTTT. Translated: CASSYIRTGNTIYF.

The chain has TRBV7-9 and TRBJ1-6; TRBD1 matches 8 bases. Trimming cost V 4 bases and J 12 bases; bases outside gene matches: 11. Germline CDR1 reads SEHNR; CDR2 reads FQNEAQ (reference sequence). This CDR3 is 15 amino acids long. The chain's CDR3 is CASSSRTGRIVPLHF. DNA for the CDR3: TGTGCCAGCAGCTCCCGGACAGGGCGTATAGTACCCCTCCACTTT.

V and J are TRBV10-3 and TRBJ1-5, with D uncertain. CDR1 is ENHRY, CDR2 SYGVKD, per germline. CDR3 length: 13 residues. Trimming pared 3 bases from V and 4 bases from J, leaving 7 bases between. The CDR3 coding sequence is TGTGCCATCAGTGAACGGGAAAATCAGCCCCAGCATTTT. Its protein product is CAISERENQPQHF.

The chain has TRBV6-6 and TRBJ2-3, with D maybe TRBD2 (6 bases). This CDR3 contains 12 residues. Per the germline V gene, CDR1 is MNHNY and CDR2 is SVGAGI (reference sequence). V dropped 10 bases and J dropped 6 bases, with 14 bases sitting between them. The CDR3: CATTGGTDTQYF. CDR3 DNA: TGTGCCACCACTGGCGGGACCGATACGCAGTATTTT.

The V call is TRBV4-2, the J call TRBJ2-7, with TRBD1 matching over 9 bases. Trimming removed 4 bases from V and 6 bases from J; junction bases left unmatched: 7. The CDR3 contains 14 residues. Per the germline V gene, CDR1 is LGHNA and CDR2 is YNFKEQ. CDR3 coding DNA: TGTGCCAGCAGCCCGGACAGGGGTAGACCCGAGCAGTACTTC. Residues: CASSPDRGRPEQYF.

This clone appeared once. CDR3 amino acids: CASKVDTMNYGYTF. In DNA, the CDR3 is TGTGCCAGCAAGGTGGACACTATGAACTATGGCTACACCTTC. V and J are TRBV6-5 and TRBJ1-2; D possibly corresponds to TRBD1 (5 bases). Deletions cut 7 bases from V and 2 bases from J, with 14 bases between. CDR3 size: 14 residues. Germline V gene lookup returns CDR1 MNHEY and CDR2 SVGAGI.

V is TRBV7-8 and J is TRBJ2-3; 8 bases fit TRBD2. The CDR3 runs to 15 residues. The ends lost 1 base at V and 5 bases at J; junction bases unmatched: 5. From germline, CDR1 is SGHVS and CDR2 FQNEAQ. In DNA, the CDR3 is TGTGCCAGCAGCTTAGGTCCAGCGGGAGTAGATACGCAGTATTTT. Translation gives CASSLGPAGVDTQYF. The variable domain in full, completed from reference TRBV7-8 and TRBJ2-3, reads GAGVSQSPRYKVAKRGQDVALRCDPISGHVSLFWYQQALGQGPEFLTYFQNEAQLDKSGLPSDRFFAERPEGSVSTLKIQRTQQEDSAVYLCASSLGPAGVDTQYFGPGTRLTVL.

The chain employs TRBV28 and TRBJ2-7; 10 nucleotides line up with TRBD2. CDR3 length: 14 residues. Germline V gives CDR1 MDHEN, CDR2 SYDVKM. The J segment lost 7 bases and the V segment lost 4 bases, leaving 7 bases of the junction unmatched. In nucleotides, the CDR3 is TGTGCCAGCAGTTCCCTAGCGGGAGATGTTGAGCAGTACTTC. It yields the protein CASSSLAGDVEQYF. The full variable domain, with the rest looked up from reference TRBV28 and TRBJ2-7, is DVKVTQSSRYLVKRTGEKVFLECVQDMDHENMFWYRQDPGLGLRLIYFSYDVKMKEKGDIPEGYSVSREKKERFSLILESASTNQTSMYLCASSSLAGDVEQYFGPGTRLTVT.